This TCR beta chain came from a study of spatial heterogeneity in lung cancer. Study at large: The count of detected beta-chain sequences consistently exceeded that of alpha-chain sequences.

Regarding this clonotype: Its antigen is still unknown.

The study, taken as a whole, reports: Ubiquitous expanded tumor TCRs were seen in blood more at resection than at follow-up.

TCRdb called the 5' RACE reads again in MiXCR, with one record for every CDR3 protein. The sample yields about 82,000 distinct CDR3 sequences, 10% to 15% seen once. Per the germline V gene, CDR1 is MNHEY and CDR2 is SMNVEV (reference sequence). The V and J ends lost 5 bases and 8 bases, in that order; junction bases with no gene match: 8. This CDR3 is 15 amino acids long. Time point described: sample taken at primary tumor resection. The authors sequenced whole RNA from tumor, nontumor lung or frozen PBMC without sorting. Donors were roughly 72 untreated early-stage non-small cell lung cancer patients.

Sequencing used PBMCs, obtained at surgery. This TCR was recovered from a male donor with early-stage non-small cell lung cancer. The chain recombines TRBV27 with TRBJ2-6; 8 bases are shared with TRBD1. CDR3 sequence: CASSPGTGITNVLTF. CDR3 DNA sequence: TGTGCCAGCAGTCCCGGGACAGGTATTACCAACGTCCTGACTTTC.